The 2 T cell receptor beta chains below come from one sample, sequenced in a study of cytomegalovirus exposure and HLA in healthy donors. Sequencing was performed with immunoSEQ multiplex PCR; in TCRdb, only in-frame clones are kept and a portion is missing. There are under 75,000 clones in the sample; almost 97% occur only once, and approximately 1% lies in the top ten. Sequencing used PBMCs. These receptors were taken from a woman aged 18-35 years in good health and CMV-seronegative.

The CDR3 sequence: CASSDPGGPSDTQYF. The CDR3 nucleotides are TGTGCCAGCAGTGACCCAGGAGGGCCTTCCGATACGCAGTATTTT. The chain carries TRBV6-1 and TRBJ2-3; weak D call: TRBD2 (6 bases). The length of the CDR3 is 15 residues. Germline V gene sequence: CDR1 MNHNS, CDR2 SASEGT. Deletions cut 3 bases from V and 6 bases from J, with 16 bases between.

The chain combines TRBV28 with TRBJ1-5; 10 bases line up with TRBD1. This CDR3 is built from 13 residues. Germline trimming cut 8 bases from V and 5 bases from J; bases unmatched to any gene: 3. CDR1 and CDR2 from the germline V gene are MDHEN and SYDVKM. The CDR3 sequence is CASRDRGYQPQHF. CDR3 in DNA: TGTGCCAGCCGGGACAGGGGCTATCAGCCCCAGCATTTT.